Below are 27 T cell receptor beta chains sequenced from a single sample in a study of molecular identifiers for immune sequencing clone quantification. TCRdb processed the PCR reads anew with MiXCR; each CDR3 protein has one entry. In the table there are over 600,000 distinct CDR3 sequences, just under 20% of which are singletons. Sequenced sample: naive CD8+ T cells from blood, with Jurkat cell RNA spiked in. Specified subset: FACS-sorted CD8+CD4-CCR7+CD45RA+ naive T cells. The source of these receptors is a human donor in good health. Some libraries in this study had Jurkat cell RNA spiked in.

This clonotype was detected many times. V usage is TRBV29-1 and J usage is TRBJ2-2; maybe TRBD2 (7 bases). Per the germline V gene, CDR1 is SQVTM and CDR2 is ANQGSEA. The CDR3 has 16 amino acids. V lost 3 bases to trimming and J lost 5 bases, with 19 bases between them. This CDR3 reads CSVDSARGGGTGELFF. CDR3 DNA sequence: TGCAGCGTTGACTCTGCGAGGGGGGGAGGAACCGGGGAGCTGTTTTTT.

The table lists this clonotype with many counts. The chain uses TRBV7-3 and TRBJ2-5; tentatively, D is TRBD2 (5 bases). The CDR3 is made up of 16 amino acids. Deletions cut 1 base from V and 1 base from J, with 13 bases between. Germline V CDR1 and CDR2: SGHTA, FQGTGA. The CDR3 sequence is CASSLMGPAGQETQYF. The CDR3 DNA is TGTGCCAGCAGCTTAATGGGTCCGGCGGGCCAAGAGACCCAGTACTTC.

This clonotype was detected many times. V is TRBV4-3 and J is TRBJ2-1; 8 positions agree with TRBD2. V gave up 0 bases and J gave up 4 bases; unmatched junction bases: 8. The CDR3 covers 17 residues. The germline gives CDR1 LGHNA, CDR2 YSLEER. The CDR3 bases are TGCGCCAGCAGCCAAGATCGGAATAGCGGGGCATACAATGAGCAGTTCTTC. Translating it yields CASSQDRNSGAYNEQFF.

With respect to this clonotype: A read error may explain this, as a much larger clone is one base away. The gene calls are TRBV2 and TRBJ2-3; D ambiguous. V was pared by 3 bases and J by 1 base, with 8 bases between. The V gene's germline CDR1 is SNHLY and CDR2 FYNNEI. The CDR3 covers 14 residues. This chain's CDR3 is CASSDGMGTDTQYF. CDR3 sequence (DNA): TGTGCCAGCAGTGATGGGATGGGCACAGATACGCAGTATTTT. Supplemented by reference TRBV2 and TRBJ2-3, the full variable domain reads EPEVTQTPSHQVTQMGQEVILRCVPISNHLYFYWYRQILGQKVEFLVSFYNNEISEKSEIFDDQFSVERPDGSNFTLKIRSTKLEDSAMYFCASSDGMGTDTQYFGPGTRLTVL.

Comments on this clonotype: A read error is possible here, since a much larger clone lies one base away. This chain uses TRBV9 with TRBJ1-4; D remains unclear. There are 12 residues in the CDR3. Trimming left V 6 bases short and J 8 bases short, with 11 bases between. CDR1 SGDLS and CDR2 YYNGEE come from the germline V gene. The CDR3 region is CASNVTGEKLFF. CDR3 DNA sequence: TGTGCCAGCAACGTCACTGGGGAAAAACTGTTTTTT.

The table lists this clonotype with a few counts. V gene TRBV6-5 combines with J gene TRBJ2-2; D perhaps matches TRBD2 (5 bases). In germline, CDR1 is MNHEY, CDR2 SVGAGI. The CDR3 has 14 residues. Trimming shortened V by 0 bases and J by 6 bases, and 8 bases separated the two germline ends. The CDR3 is CASSYSRAAGELFF. In DNA, the CDR3 is TGTGCCAGCAGTTACTCGAGGGCGGCCGGGGAGCTGTTTTTT.

The table lists this clonotype with many counts. This chain links TRBV28 with TRBJ1-1; D ambiguous. This CDR3 contains 14 residues. V was shortened by 2 bases and J by 0 bases, with 7 bases between the two germline ends. The germline V gene encodes CDR1 MDHEN and CDR2 SYDVKM. In DNA form, the CDR3 reads TGTGCCAGCAGTTTAGTGGAAATGAACACTGAAGCTTTCTTT. Its translation is CASSLVEMNTEAFF.

This clonotype has only a few counts. The chain links TRBV6-2 or TRBV6-3 to TRBJ2-1, with 14 nucleotides matching TRBD2. This CDR3 is built from 18 residues. Germline CDR1 is MNHEY and CDR2 is SVGEGT. V was pared by 4 bases and J by 5 bases, with 10 bases of the junction left unmatched. This CDR3 reads CASSLPTGLAGVHNEQFF. CDR3 nucleotide sequence: TGTGCCAGCAGTTTACCTACGGGACTAGCGGGAGTACACAATGAGCAGTTCTTC.

Only a few counts were recorded for this clonotype. J is TRBJ2-1 and V is TRBV11-2, with D possibly matching TRBD1 (7 bases). V gave up 3 bases and J gave up 9 bases, with 12 bases separating them. CDR3 length equals 13 residues. Germline V gives CDR1 SGHAT, CDR2 FQNNGV. CDR3 loop: CASSFGQGGEQFF. The CDR3 bases are TGTGCCAGCAGCTTTGGGCAGGGGGGTGAGCAGTTCTTC.

This clonotype was recorded many times. The chain joins TRBV19 to TRBJ2-1; 10 positions agree with TRBD2. CDR1 is LNHDA and CDR2 is SQIVND in the germline V gene (reference sequence). Trimming removed 7 bases from V and 5 bases from J; junction bases left unmatched: 11. CDR3 length equals 16 residues. This CDR3 is CASMAISGGFHNEQFF. The CDR3 coding sequence is TGTGCCAGTATGGCAATTAGCGGGGGGTTCCACAATGAGCAGTTCTTC.

This clonotype was counted only a few times. The CDR3 end shows no conserved phenylalanine or tryptophan, and so a read error is likely. This chain links TRBV15 with TRBJ1-5, with D perhaps matching TRBD1 (6 bases). CDR1 is LNHNV and CDR2 is YYDKDF in the germline V gene (reference sequence). The CDR3 is 14 amino acids. Between the trimmed V and J ends, which lost 8 bases and 3 bases, there was a span of 14 bases. The DNA of the CDR3 is TGTGCCACCGGGGGGGCTATCCTCAATCAGCCCCAGCATTCT. Its protein product is CATGGAILNQPQHS.

This clonotype was detected ten times or more. The genes are TRBV5-1 and TRBJ2-1; D not resolved. Deletions cut 4 bases from V and 4 bases from J, with 21 bases between. Germline V lookup: CDR1 SGHRS, CDR2 YFSETQ. This CDR3 contains 17 residues. This CDR3 is CASSPRPVALQYNEQFF. CDR3 nucleotide sequence: TGCGCCAGCAGCCCGCGGCCCGTAGCCCTCCAATACAATGAGCAGTTCTTC.

There are many counts of this clonotype. The chain carries TRBV11-2 and TRBJ2-5, with 8 bases aligning to TRBD2. There are 15 residues in the CDR3. CDR1 and CDR2 (germline): SGHAT, FQNNGV. V gave up 4 bases and J gave up 3 bases; unmatched junction bases: 7. Written as DNA, the CDR3 is TGTGCCAGCAGCTCAAGCGGGGGACACAAAGAGACCCAGTACTTC. Its protein is CASSSSGGHKETQYF.

Points on this clonotype: A much larger clone is a single base away; this may be a read error. CDR3 in DNA: TGCAGTGCTTCGGACAGGGGGTCGGCTAGTGAAAAACTGTTTTTT. Its protein product is CSASDRGSASEKLFF. This chain connects TRBV20-1 to TRBJ1-4, with 10 nucleotides matching TRBD1. J lost 7 bases, V lost 5 bases, and 10 bases had no gene match. The CDR3 covers 15 residues. From germline, CDR1 is DFQATT and CDR2 SNEGSKA (reference sequence).

This clonotype was recorded at least ten times. For the CDR3, the DNA is TGCGCCAGCAGCCAAGGGCTAAACTACTACGAGCAGTACTTC. This encodes CASSQGLNYYEQYF. The chain employs TRBV4-3 and TRBJ2-7; D not resolved. The CDR3 contains 14 residues. Between the trimmed V and J ends, which lost 1 base and 3 bases, there was a span of 10 bases. Germline V gene data show CDR1 as LGHNA and CDR2 as YSLEER.

This clonotype showed up just a few times. The chain has TRBV2 and TRBJ2-5; D remains ambiguous. The V gene lost 5 bases and the J gene lost 4 bases, with 11 bases spanning the gap. The CDR3 spans 13 residues. The germline V gene encodes CDR1 SNHLY and CDR2 FYNNEI. CDR3 residues: CASSKFWAETQYF. CDR3 sequence (DNA): TGTGCCAGCAGTAAATTTTGGGCAGAGACCCAGTACTTC.

The chain couples TRBV6-2 or TRBV6-3 to TRBJ1-5, with TRBD1 identical over 7 bases. V dropped 7 bases and J dropped 2; count of bases not matched to a gene: 5. CDR1 is MNHEY, CDR2 SVGEGT, per germline. This CDR3 is 14 amino acids long. For the CDR3, the DNA is TGTGCCAGCAACGTAGGGGGCCGCAATCAGCCCCAGCATTTT. It codes for CASNVGGRNQPQHF.

The chain joins TRBV19 to TRBJ2-7; weak D call: TRBD1 (6 bases). Per germline, CDR1 LNHDA and CDR2 SQIVND (reference sequence). Trimming shortened V by 5 bases and J by 0 bases, and 17 bases separated the two germline ends. This CDR3 has 16 amino acids. CDR3 residues: CASSPTRTVSSYEQYF. The CDR3 DNA follows: TGTGCCAGTAGTCCAACAAGGACAGTGAGCTCCTACGAGCAGTACTTC. Full variable domain (remainder filled in from reference TRBV19 and TRBJ2-7): DGGITQSPKYLFRKEGQNVTLSCEQNLNHDAMYWYRQDPGQGLRLIYYSQIVNDFQKGDIAEGYSVSREKKESFPLTVTSAQKNPTAFYLCASSPTRTVSSYEQYFGPGTRLTVT.

This clonotype has a count of ten or more. The chain has TRBV3-1 and TRBJ2-7; D might be TRBD1 (6 bases). CDR3 length: 16 residues. CDR1 is LGHDT, CDR2 YNNKEL, per germline (reference sequence). V gave up 0 bases and J gave up 0 bases, with 12 bases separating them. The DNA of the CDR3 is TGTGCCAGCAGCCAAGAAAGGGCAGGGGACTCCTACGAGCAGTACTTC. It is translated as CASSQERAGDSYEQYF.

This clonotype was detected ten times or more. This chain links TRBV27 with TRBJ2-7, with a tentative D call TRBD2 (5 bases). V lost 9 bases and J lost 0, with 9 bases in between. The CDR3 is 12 amino acids. In germline, CDR1 is MNHEY, CDR2 SMNVEV (reference sequence). The CDR3, as DNA: TGTGCCAGTAAAGGGAGCTCCTACGAGCAGTACTTC. It yields the protein CASKGSSYEQYF.

This clonotype was found many times. This chain uses TRBV27 with TRBJ2-7; 7 positions match TRBD2. CDR3 length: 14 amino acids. J gave up 7 bases and V 8 bases, and 14 bases lay outside the gene matches. Germline V gene sequence: CDR1 MNHEY, CDR2 SMNVEV (reference sequence). The CDR3 protein is CASGTAGAIEEQYF. CDR3 nucleotides: TGTGCCAGCGGGACCGCGGGAGCAATAGAAGAGCAGTACTTC.

The J gene is TRBJ1-1, the V gene TRBV6-5; no firm D call. The V and J ends lost 5 bases and 6 bases respectively, with 16 bases between them. Germline V gene sequence: CDR1 MNHEY, CDR2 SVGAGI. The CDR3 totals 14 residues. CDR3 protein: CASSHGSGFAEAFF. Written as DNA, the CDR3 is TGTGCCAGCAGTCATGGGTCGGGATTCGCTGAAGCTTTCTTT.

In its sample, this clonotype was seen many times. The V call is TRBV6-2 or TRBV6-3, the J call TRBJ1-1; D remains unclear. This CDR3 region has 14 residues. V dropped 0 bases and J dropped 5 bases, with 10 bases sitting between them. Germline V CDR1 and CDR2: MNHEY, SVGEGT. CDR3 sequence reads: CASSYSKGLTEAFF. The DNA of the CDR3 is TGTGCCAGCAGTTACTCGAAAGGTTTAACTGAAGCTTTCTTT.

In the case of this clonotype: A much larger clone is a single base away; this may be a read error. The J gene is TRBJ1-4, the V gene TRBV11-2, with D perhaps TRBD1 (5 bases). CDR1 and CDR2 (germline): SGHAT, FQNNGV. This CDR3 contains 16 residues. As DNA, the CDR3 is TGTGCCGGCAGCTCGATAATCGGGGCGTCGAATGAAAAACTGTTTTTT. Translating gives CAGSSIIGASNEKLFF.

Comment on this clonotype: Given a much more abundant clone one base away, this may be a read error. V and J are TRBV28 and TRBJ2-7, with D possibly matching TRBD1 (6 bases). The length of the CDR3 is 16 residues. Trimming took off 4 bases at V and 2 bases at J, with 18 bases between the two ends. Germline V CDR1 and CDR2: MDHEN, SYDVKM. CDR3 DNA: TGTGCCAGCAGTTCCAAACCCGGGACACACACCTACGAGCAGTACTTC. Translated: CASSSKPGTHTYEQYF.

This rearrangement joins TRBV6-5 to TRBJ1-2, with D possibly matching TRBD1 (5 bases). The CDR3 consists of 13 residues. V was cut by 2 bases and J by 2 bases, with 6 bases left in between. Germline V lookup: CDR1 MNHEY, CDR2 SVGAGI. Written as DNA, the CDR3 is TGTGCCAGCAGTTACGGGGGGAACTATGGCTACACCTTC. It translates to CASSYGGNYGYTF.

The chain has TRBV4-1 and TRBJ2-2, with 8 positions matching TRBD2. This CDR3 comprises 15 residues. Germline loops: CDR1 MGHRA, CDR2 YSYEKL. V was clipped by 4 bases and J by 4 bases; unmatched bases: 5. The CDR3: CASSPSAGVTGELFF. CDR3 bases: TGCGCCAGCAGCCCGTCAGCGGGAGTCACCGGGGAGCTGTTTTTT.